These T cell receptor beta chains were read from a single sample in a study of blood T cell dynamics during melanoma immunotherapy. Measured with immunoSEQ multiplex PCR; TCRdb has only the in-frame clones, and not every one. The table lists under 8,000 clones, around 80% of them singletons, with about 30% in the top ten. Sequencing used blood, obtained from a patient treated with checkpoint blockade. The receptors here all came from a human donor with melanoma. Both conserved end residues are part of each CDR3. D genes are given only for firm matches. Clone sizes are given selectively: once, few, many, or a class where the clone is expanded.

j_call	v_call	clone_size	d_call	cdr3_aa	cdr3_nt
TRBJ2-1	TRBV7-2	.	.	CASSLGGEQFF	TGTGCCAGCAGCTTAGGAGGGGAGCAGTTCTTC
TRBJ1-2	TRBV6-1	.	.	CASSEGQDRGYTF	TGTGCCAGCAGTGAGGGGCAGGATCGAGGCTACACCTTC
TRBJ2-1	TRBV13	few	.	CASSPTRQRDYNEQFF	TGTGCCAGCAGCCCTACCCGCCAGCGTGATTACAATGAGCAGTTCTTC
TRBJ1-5	TRBV7-9	.	TRBD1	CASSTLGTGGNQPQHF	TGTGCCAGCAGCACGCTGGGGACAGGGGGCAATCAGCCCCAGCATTTT
TRBJ2-2	TRBV19	.	TRBD1	CASSMGQINTGELFF	TGTGCCAGTAGTATGGGACAGATTAACACCGGGGAGCTGTTTTTT
TRBJ2-7	TRBV10-3	.	.	CAIGTQGYEQYF	TGTGCCATTGGGACCCAGGGCTACGAGCAGTACTTC
TRBJ1-1	TRBV11-2	.	.	CASSLDSRWGDPTLEAFF	TGTGCCAGCAGCTTAGATTCAAGGTGGGGGGACCCAACGCTCGAAGCTTTCTTT
TRBJ1-1	TRBV2	large	TRBD1	CASSPGTGPSPLRAFF	TGTGCCAGCAGCCCAGGGACAGGGCCCTCTCCCCTTCGCGCTTTCTTT
TRBJ2-3	TRBV5-4	.	.	CASSLGLRTDTQYF	TGTGCCAGCAGCTTGGGACTGCGCACAGATACGCAGTATTTT
TRBJ2-1	TRBV18	few	TRBD1	CASSPRGQGNEQFF	TGTGCCAGCTCACCACGAGGACAGGGGAATGAGCAGTTCTTC
TRBJ2-5	TRBV27	.	TRBD1	CASSSPGQGSETQYF	TGTGCCAGCAGTAGCCCGGGACAGGGCTCTGAGACCCAGTACTTC
TRBJ2-1	TRBV29-1	.	TRBD2	CSVLGTSTTPIYNEQFF	TGCAGCGTTCTAGGGACTAGTACTACCCCGATCTACAATGAGCAGTTCTTC
TRBJ1-2	TRBV27	large	TRBD1	CASSTGGWDGGYTF	TGTGCCAGCAGTACAGGGGGGTGGGATGGCGGCTACACCTTC
TRBJ2-7	TRBV5-1	.	TRBD1	CASSPGTGGISYEQYF	TGCGCCAGCAGCCCCGGGACAGGGGGCATCTCCTACGAGCAGTACTTC
TRBJ1-4	TRBV6-1	.	.	CASSGRGDGLNEKLFF	TGTGCCAGCAGTGGCAGAGGGGACGGATTAAATGAAAAACTGTTTTTT
TRBJ2-3	TRBV2	few	.	CASSEPFLDTQYF	TGTGCCAGCAGTGAACCTTTTTTAGATACGCAGTATTTT
TRBJ1-4	TRBV4-1	.	.	CASSFKGEEKLFF	TGCGCCAGCAGCTTTAAAGGGGAGGAAAAACTGTTTTTT